The 19 T cell receptor beta chains below come from one sample, sequenced in a study of beta chain features in type 1 diabetes (dated by TCRdb to the late 2010s). The library was obtained by the immunoSEQ multiplex PCR assay. All of the isolated RNA was reverse transcribed with the High Capacity cDNA Reverse Transcription Kit, so expressed TCRB transcripts were sequenced. TCRdb's version of the immuneACCESS table is confined to in-frame rearrangements and falls short of the full clone set. An unresolved V gene accounts for under half of the shortfall where checked; the remainder is of unknown origin. The sample yields fewer than 550,000 clones; roughly 10% were counted once. 0.045% to 0.05% of the sample is taken by the ten largest. Sequenced: naive CD4+ T cells from blood. The intended sense of this specimen's cell subset or site label: true naive CD4+ T cells. The receptors were gathered from a young woman in good health.

The sample holds a few counts of this clone. V usage is TRBV15 and J usage is TRBJ1-5; 7 bases align to TRBD1. Germline lookup yields CDR1 LNHNV and CDR2 YYDKDF (reference sequence). Trimming removed 2 bases from V and 6 bases from J; junction bases left unmatched: 10. This CDR3 has 16 amino acids. The CDR3 is CATSRTYPGGSQPQHF. CDR3 DNA: TGTGCCACCAGCAGAACTTACCCAGGGGGGTCTCAGCCCCAGCATTTT.

This clone was observed a few times. This chain connects TRBV25-1 to TRBJ2-1, with 10 bases aligning to TRBD2. Germline CDR1 is MGHDK and CDR2 is SYGVNS. Trimming took 5 bases from V and 9 from J; bases not matched to a gene: 7. CDR3 length equals 14 residues. The CDR3 nucleotides read TGTGCCAGCAGTCATTTAGCGGGAGGAGGTGAGCAGTTCTTC. This translates into CASSHLAGGGEQFF.

V is TRBV7-9 and J is TRBJ2-7, with D possibly TRBD1 on 5 matching bases. Trimming shortened V by 4 bases and J by 3 bases, and 19 bases separated the two germline ends. CDR3 size: 16 residues. CDR1 is SEHNR, CDR2 FQNEAQ, per germline (reference sequence). The CDR3 sequence is CASSSPPYRDSYEQYF. CDR3 nucleotide sequence: TGTGCCAGCAGCTCCCCACCATACCGAGACAGCTACGAGCAGTACTTC.

This clone was recorded a few times. V usage is TRBV4-1 and J usage is TRBJ2-4; 10 nucleotides agree with TRBD2. Trimming removed 2 bases from V and 0 bases from J; junction bases left unmatched: 4. Germline V gene lookup returns CDR1 MGHRA and CDR2 YSYEKL. The CDR3 sequence is 17 residues long. The CDR3 sequence: CASSQPGTSVAKNIQYF. DNA of the CDR3: TGCGCCAGCAGCCAACCTGGGACTAGCGTAGCCAAAAACATTCAGTACTTC.

There are a few counts of this clone. This chain uses TRBV19 with TRBJ2-1; 9 nucleotides line up with TRBD2. The V gene's germline CDR1 is LNHDA and CDR2 SQIVND (reference sequence). The CDR3 runs 15 residues. Trimming cost V 4 bases and J 4 bases; bases outside gene matches: 5. The CDR3 is CASSSGRARYNEQFF. In DNA, the CDR3 is TGTGCCAGTAGTAGCGGGAGGGCCCGGTACAATGAGCAGTTCTTC.

This chain links TRBV2 with TRBJ2-7, with a tentative D call TRBD2 (6 bases). Trimming pared 3 bases from V and 2 bases from J, leaving 17 bases between. This CDR3 contains 16 residues. CDR1 and CDR2 (germline): SNHLY, FYNNEI. The CDR3 bases are TGTGCCAGCAGTGACCGGGGTTCGGCGGGGCCCTACGAGCAGTACTTC. As protein: CASSDRGSAGPYEQYF.

In this sample, this clone turned up a few times. This CDR3 is CASSPDVLLTGELFF. The CDR3 nucleotides are TGTGCCAGCAGCCCTGATGTACTTCTCACCGGGGAGCTGTTTTTT. J is TRBJ2-2 and V is TRBV5-4; unclear D gene. Germline V gene lookup returns CDR1 SGHNT and CDR2 YYREEE (reference sequence). V lost 4 bases to trimming and J lost 4 bases, with 14 bases between them. The CDR3 totals 15 residues.

The chain carries TRBV29-1 and TRBJ2-2; D remains ambiguous. Trimming took off 5 bases at V and 0 bases at J, with 10 bases between the two ends. The CDR3 sequence is 14 residues long. The V gene's germline CDR1 is SQVTM and CDR2 ANQGSEA. The CDR3 coding sequence is TGCAGCGTTCTCCGAGAGCCGAACACCGGGGAGCTGTTTTTT. This codes for CSVLREPNTGELFF.

This rearrangement joins TRBV29-1 to TRBJ2-5; D is unclear. This CDR3 has 13 residues. Germline V gene lookup returns CDR1 SQVTM and CDR2 ANQGSEA. Trimming stripped 3 bases from V and 3 bases from J, with 11 bases between. In DNA form, the CDR3 reads TGCAGCGTTGAGTCCAGGCGAAAAGAGACCCAGTACTTC. Translation gives CSVESRRKETQYF. Full variable domain (remainder filled in from reference TRBV29-1 and TRBJ2-5): SAVISQKPSRDICQRGTSLTIQCQVDSQVTMMFWYRQQPGQSLTLIATANQGSEATYESGFVIDKFPISRPNLTFSTLTVSNMSPEDSSIYLCSVESRRKETQYFGPGTRLLVL.

This clone was observed a few times. In DNA form, the CDR3 reads TGTGCCAGCAGCTTAGAACAGAGGAACACTGAAGCTTTCTTT. It codes for CASSLEQRNTEAFF. This chain links TRBV7-9 with TRBJ1-1; D not certain. Trimming took 1 base from V and 1 from J, leaving 7 bases between them. Germline V gives CDR1 SEHNR, CDR2 FQNEAQ (reference sequence). There are 14 residues in the CDR3.

The chain is built from TRBV7-9 and TRBJ2-3; the D gene is possibly TRBD1 (5 bases). In germline, CDR1 is SEHNR, CDR2 FQNEAQ (reference sequence). Trimming took off 5 bases at V and 3 bases at J, with 9 bases between the two ends. The CDR3 loop spans 13 amino acids. The CDR3 bases are TGTGCCAGCAGCCCCCAGGGTACAGATACGCAGTATTTT. Protein: CASSPQGTDTQYF.

This clone occurred a few times. The rearrangement links TRBV18 to TRBJ2-7, with 7 bases aligning to TRBD1. Per the germline V gene, CDR1 is KGHSH and CDR2 is LQKENI. The V segment lost 3 bases and the J segment 4 bases; nucleotides outside the gene matches: 9. The CDR3 covers 15 residues. The DNA for the CDR3 is TGTGCCAGCTCACCTCAATTGACAGGGTCGTACGAGCAGTACTTC. Translating gives CASSPQLTGSYEQYF.

This clone was seen a handful of times. The chain is built from TRBV9 and TRBJ2-1; TRBD1 aligns across 8 bases. The CDR3 length is 15 residues. Germline V gene sequence: CDR1 SGDLS, CDR2 YYNGEE. V was clipped by 5 bases and J by 2 bases; unmatched bases: 6. CDR3 DNA sequence: TGTGCCAGCAGTCAGGACAGGGCCACCTACAATGAGCAGTTCTTC. It translates to CASSQDRATYNEQFF.

This rearrangement joins TRBV15 to TRBJ2-7, with 8 bases fitting TRBD1. The V gene's germline CDR1 is LNHNV and CDR2 YYDKDF (reference sequence). Trimming removed 3 bases from V and 8 bases from J; junction bases left unmatched: 9. CDR3 length equals 14 residues. The CDR3 DNA reads as TGTGCCACCAGCAGTTACCGGGACAGGCTCCAGCAGTACTTC. Protein: CATSSYRDRLQQYF.

The chain combines TRBV4-2 with TRBJ1-2; 8 nucleotides match TRBD1. Germline assignment: CDR1 LGHNA and CDR2 YNFKEQ. The CDR3 is made up of 13 amino acids. The trim removed 4 bases at V and 7 bases at J, leaving 5 bases unmatched. This chain's CDR3 is CASSPGQGAGYTF. The DNA of the CDR3 is TGTGCCAGCAGCCCCGGACAGGGCGCTGGCTACACCTTC.

The chain joins TRBV9 to TRBJ1-2; D gene unclear. From germline, CDR1 is SGDLS and CDR2 YYNGEE. The CDR3 spans 15 residues. Trimming cost V 4 bases and J 7 bases, with 20 bases left between them. In DNA form, the CDR3 reads TGTGCCAGCAGCCCGTCTGGCGGGCGAGGCAGTGGCTACACCTTC. It encodes CASSPSGGRGSGYTF.

The sample holds a few counts of this clone. This rearrangement joins TRBV7-2 to TRBJ2-3, with 8 bases fitting TRBD1. Per the germline V gene, CDR1 is SGHTA and CDR2 is FQGNSA. This CDR3 contains 15 residues. With V trimmed by 6 bases and J by 0 bases, 5 bases remained unmatched. The CDR3 bases are TGTGCCAGCAGGCGACAGGGGCCAAGCACAGATACGCAGTATTTT. It encodes CASRRQGPSTDTQYF.

This clone was observed a few times. This rearrangement joins TRBV5-1 to TRBJ2-2; the D is unclear. CDR1 is SGHRS and CDR2 is YFSETQ in the germline V gene. Trimming stripped 5 bases from V and 2 bases from J, with 10 bases between. CDR3 length equals 14 residues. CDR3 in amino acids: CASSGDPNTGELFF. The CDR3 DNA reads TGCGCCAGCAGTGGAGACCCAAACACCGGGGAGCTGTTTTTT.

This clone was detected only a few times. The chain employs TRBV29-1 and TRBJ2-5; D possibly uses TRBD1 or TRBD2 (6 bases each). The V end lost 5 bases, the J end lost 5 bases, and 12 bases lay between the germline ends. CDR1 and CDR2 (germline): SQVTM, ANQGSEA. This CDR3 has 12 amino acids. The chain's CDR3 is CSVRLGGETQYF. CDR3 bases: TGCAGCGTTCGGTTGGGGGGCGAGACCCAGTACTTC. The complete variable domain, with remaining parts taken from reference TRBV29-1 and TRBJ2-5, reads SAVISQKPSRDICQRGTSLTIQCQVDSQVTMMFWYRQQPGQSLTLIATANQGSEATYESGFVIDKFPISRPNLTFSTLTVSNMSPEDSSIYLCSVRLGGETQYFGPGTRLLVL.